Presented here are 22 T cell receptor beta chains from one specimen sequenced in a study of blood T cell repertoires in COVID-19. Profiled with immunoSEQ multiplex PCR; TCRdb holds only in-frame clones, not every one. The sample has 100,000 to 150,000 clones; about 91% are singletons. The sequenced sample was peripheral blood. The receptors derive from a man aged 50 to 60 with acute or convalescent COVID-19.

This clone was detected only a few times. CDR3 DNA sequence: TGTGCCAGCAGTTACAGGGGGAACACTGAAGCTTTCTTT. It specifies CASSYRGNTEAFF. The chain uses TRBV12-3 or TRBV12-4 and TRBJ1-1, with 7 bases lining up with TRBD1. CDR3 length equals 13 residues. V shed 4 bases, J shed 1 base, and the junction held 0 bases outside the gene matches.

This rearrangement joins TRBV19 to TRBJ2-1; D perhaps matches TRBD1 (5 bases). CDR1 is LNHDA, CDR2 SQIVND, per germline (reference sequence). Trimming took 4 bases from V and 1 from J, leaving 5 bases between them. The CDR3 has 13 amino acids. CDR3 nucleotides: TGTGCCAGTAGTAAGGGGTCCTACAATGAGCAGTTCTTC. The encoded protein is CASSKGSYNEQFF.

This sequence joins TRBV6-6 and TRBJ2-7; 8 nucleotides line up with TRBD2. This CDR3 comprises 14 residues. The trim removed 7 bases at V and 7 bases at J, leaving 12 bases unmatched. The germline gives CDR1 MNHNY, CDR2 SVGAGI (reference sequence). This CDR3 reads CASILSGGQEEQYF. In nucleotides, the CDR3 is TGTGCCAGCATTCTTTCGGGGGGGCAAGAGGAGCAGTACTTC.

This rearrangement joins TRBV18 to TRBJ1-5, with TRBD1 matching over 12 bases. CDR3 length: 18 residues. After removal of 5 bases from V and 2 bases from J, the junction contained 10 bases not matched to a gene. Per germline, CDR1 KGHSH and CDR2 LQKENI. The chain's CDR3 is CASSAGTGGLFGNQPQHF. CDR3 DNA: TGTGCCAGCTCAGCCGGGACAGGGGGCCTGTTTGGCAATCAGCCCCAGCATTTT.

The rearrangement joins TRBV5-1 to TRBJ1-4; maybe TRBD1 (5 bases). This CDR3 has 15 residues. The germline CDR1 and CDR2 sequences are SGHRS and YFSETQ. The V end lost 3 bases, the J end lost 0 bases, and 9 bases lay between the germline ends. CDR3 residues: CASSSRAATNEKLFF. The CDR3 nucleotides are TGCGCCAGCAGCTCCAGGGCCGCAACTAATGAAAAACTGTTTTTT.

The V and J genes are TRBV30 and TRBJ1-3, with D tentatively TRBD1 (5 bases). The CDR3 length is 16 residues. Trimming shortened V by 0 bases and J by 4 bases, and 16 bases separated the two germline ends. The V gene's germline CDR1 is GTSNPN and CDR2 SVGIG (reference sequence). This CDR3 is CAWSVPGELRGNTIYF. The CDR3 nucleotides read TGTGCCTGGAGTGTACCGGGGGAGTTGAGAGGAAACACCATATATTTT. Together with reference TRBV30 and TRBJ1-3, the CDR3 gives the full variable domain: SQTIHQWPATLVQPVGSPLSLECTVEGTSNPNLYWYRQAAGRGLQLLFYSVGIGQISSEVPQNLSASRPQDRQFILSSKKLLLSDSGFYLCAWSVPGELRGNTIYFGEGSWLTVV.

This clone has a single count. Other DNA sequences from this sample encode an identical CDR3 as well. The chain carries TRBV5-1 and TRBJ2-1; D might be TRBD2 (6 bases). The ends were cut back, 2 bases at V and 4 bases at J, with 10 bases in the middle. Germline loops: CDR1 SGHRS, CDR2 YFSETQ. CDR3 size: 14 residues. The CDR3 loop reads CASSLQGGYNEQFF. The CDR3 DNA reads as TGCGCCAGCAGCTTACAAGGAGGGTACAATGAGCAGTTCTTC.

The chain's CDR3 is CASSSPGTDPYGYTF. Written as DNA, the CDR3 is TGTGCCAGCAGTTCCCCCGGAACAGACCCATATGGCTACACCTTC. The chain couples TRBV6-5 to TRBJ1-2, with D unresolved. Per germline, CDR1 MNHEY and CDR2 SVGAGI. V was pared by 4 bases and J by 5 bases, with 17 bases between. The CDR3 loop spans 15 amino acids.

The CDR3 bases are TGTGCCAGCAGCCAACCCAACCCCCCGATTATGAGCTATGGCTACACCTTC. It translates to CASSQPNPPIMSYGYTF. The chain links TRBV4-2 to TRBJ1-2; D gene unclear. The CDR3 contains 17 residues. V was pared by 2 bases and J by 4 bases, with 20 bases between. The germline CDR1 and CDR2 sequences are LGHNA and YNFKEQ.

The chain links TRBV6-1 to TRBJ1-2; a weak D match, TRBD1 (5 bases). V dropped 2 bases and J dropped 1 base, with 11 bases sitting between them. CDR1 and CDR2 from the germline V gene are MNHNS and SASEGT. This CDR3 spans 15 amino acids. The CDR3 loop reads CASSERGKLNYGYTF. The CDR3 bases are TGTGCCAGCAGTGAACGGGGGAAACTTAACTATGGCTACACCTTC.

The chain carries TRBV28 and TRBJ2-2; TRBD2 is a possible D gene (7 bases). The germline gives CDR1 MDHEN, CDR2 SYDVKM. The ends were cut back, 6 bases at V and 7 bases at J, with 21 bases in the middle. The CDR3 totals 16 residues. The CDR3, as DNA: TGTGCCAGCAGCCCCGCTTGGGGGGGGGCAGTCGGGGAGCTGTTTTTT. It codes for CASSPAWGGAVGELFF. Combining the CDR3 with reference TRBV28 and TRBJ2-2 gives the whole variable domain DVKVTQSSRYLVKRTGEKVFLECVQDMDHENMFWYRQDPGLGLRLIYFSYDVKMKEKGDIPEGYSVSREKKERFSLILESASTNQTSMYLCASSPAWGGAVGELFFGEGSRLTVL.

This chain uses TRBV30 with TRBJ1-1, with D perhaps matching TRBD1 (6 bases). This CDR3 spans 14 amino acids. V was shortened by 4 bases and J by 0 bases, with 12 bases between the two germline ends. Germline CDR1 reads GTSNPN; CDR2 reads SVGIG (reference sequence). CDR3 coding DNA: TGTGCCTGGATCGGGGGGGCCATGAACACTGAAGCTTTCTTT. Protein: CAWIGGAMNTEAFF. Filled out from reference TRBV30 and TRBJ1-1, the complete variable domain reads SQTIHQWPATLVQPVGSPLSLECTVEGTSNPNLYWYRQAAGRGLQLLFYSVGIGQISSEVPQNLSASRPQDRQFILSSKKLLLSDSGFYLCAWIGGAMNTEAFFGQGTRLTVV.

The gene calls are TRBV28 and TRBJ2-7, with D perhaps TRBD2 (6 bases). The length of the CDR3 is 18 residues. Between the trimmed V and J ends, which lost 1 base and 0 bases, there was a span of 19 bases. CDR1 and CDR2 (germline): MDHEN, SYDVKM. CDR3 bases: TGTGCCAGCAGTTTATCCTCACTCGGTCGGGGGAGCTCCTACGAGCAGTACTTC. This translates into CASSLSSLGRGSSYEQYF.

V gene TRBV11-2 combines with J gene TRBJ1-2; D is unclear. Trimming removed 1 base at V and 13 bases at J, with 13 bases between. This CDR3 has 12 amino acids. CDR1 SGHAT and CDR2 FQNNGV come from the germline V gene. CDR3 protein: CASSLVEYSITF. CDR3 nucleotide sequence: TGTGCCAGCAGCTTAGTGGAGTATTCGATCACCTTC.

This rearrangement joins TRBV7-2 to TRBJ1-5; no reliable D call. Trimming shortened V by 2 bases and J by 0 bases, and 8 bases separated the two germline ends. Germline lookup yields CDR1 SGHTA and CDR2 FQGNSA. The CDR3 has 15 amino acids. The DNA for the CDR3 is TGTGCCAGCAGCTTATTCCAGGATAGCAATCAGCCCCAGCATTTT. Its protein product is CASSLFQDSNQPQHF. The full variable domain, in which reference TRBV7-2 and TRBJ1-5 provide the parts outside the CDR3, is GAGVSQSPSNKVTEKGKDVELRCDPISGHTALYWYRQSLGQGLEFLIYFQGNSAPDKSGLPSDRFSAERTGGSVSTLTIQRTQQEDSAVYLCASSLFQDSNQPQHFGDGTRLSIL.

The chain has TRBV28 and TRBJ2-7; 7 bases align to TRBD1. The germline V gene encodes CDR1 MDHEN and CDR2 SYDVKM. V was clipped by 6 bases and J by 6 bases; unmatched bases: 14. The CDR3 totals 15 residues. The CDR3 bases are TGTGCCAGCAGATCATCAGACAGGGTATTTTCCGAGCAGTACTTC. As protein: CASRSSDRVFSEQYF.

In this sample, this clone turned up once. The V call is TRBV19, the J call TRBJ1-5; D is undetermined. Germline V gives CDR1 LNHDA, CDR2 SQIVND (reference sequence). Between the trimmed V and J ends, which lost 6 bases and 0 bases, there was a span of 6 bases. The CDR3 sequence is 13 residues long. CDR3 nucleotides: TGTGCCAGTAGGCGTTATAGCAATCAGCCCCAGCATTTT. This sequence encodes CASRRYSNQPQHF.

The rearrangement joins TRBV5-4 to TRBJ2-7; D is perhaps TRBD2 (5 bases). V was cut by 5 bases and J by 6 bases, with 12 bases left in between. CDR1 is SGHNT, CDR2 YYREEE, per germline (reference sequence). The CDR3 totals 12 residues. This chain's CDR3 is CASSIGLFEQYF. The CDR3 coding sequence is TGTGCCAGCAGTATTGGACTCTTCGAGCAGTACTTC.

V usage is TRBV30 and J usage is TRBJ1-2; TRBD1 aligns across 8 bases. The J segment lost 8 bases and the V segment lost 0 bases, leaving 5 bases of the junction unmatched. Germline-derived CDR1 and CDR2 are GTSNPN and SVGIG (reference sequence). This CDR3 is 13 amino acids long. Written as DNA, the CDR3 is TGTGCCTGGAGTGTACCGCCAGGGGGCGGCTACACCTTC. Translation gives CAWSVPPGGGYTF.

CDR3 nucleotide sequence: TGTGCCAGCAGTGTAACAGGGGTAACCGCGGCTTTCTTT. This codes for CASSVTGVTAAFF. The chain combines TRBV25-1 with TRBJ1-1, with 7 bases aligning to TRBD1. This CDR3 region has 13 residues. From germline, CDR1 is MGHDK and CDR2 SYGVNS. Unmatched junction bases numbered 10, after V lost 4 bases and J lost 11 bases.

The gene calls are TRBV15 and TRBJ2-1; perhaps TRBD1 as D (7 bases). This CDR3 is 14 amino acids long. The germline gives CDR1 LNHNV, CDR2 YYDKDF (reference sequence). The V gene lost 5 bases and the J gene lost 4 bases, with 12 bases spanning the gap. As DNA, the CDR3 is TGTGCCACCAGCCGGGGGACAGCTTACAATGAGCAGTTCTTC. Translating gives CATSRGTAYNEQFF.

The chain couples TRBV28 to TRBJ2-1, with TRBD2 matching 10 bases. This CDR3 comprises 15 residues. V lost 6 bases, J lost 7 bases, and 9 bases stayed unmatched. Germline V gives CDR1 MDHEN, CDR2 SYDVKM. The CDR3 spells CASSLAGVGRNEQFF. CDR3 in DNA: TGTGCCAGCAGCCTAGCGGGAGTGGGAAGGAATGAGCAGTTCTTC. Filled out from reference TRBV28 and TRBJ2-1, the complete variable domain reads DVKVTQSSRYLVKRTGEKVFLECVQDMDHENMFWYRQDPGLGLRLIYFSYDVKMKEKGDIPEGYSVSREKKERFSLILESASTNQTSMYLCASSLAGVGRNEQFFGPGTRLTVL.